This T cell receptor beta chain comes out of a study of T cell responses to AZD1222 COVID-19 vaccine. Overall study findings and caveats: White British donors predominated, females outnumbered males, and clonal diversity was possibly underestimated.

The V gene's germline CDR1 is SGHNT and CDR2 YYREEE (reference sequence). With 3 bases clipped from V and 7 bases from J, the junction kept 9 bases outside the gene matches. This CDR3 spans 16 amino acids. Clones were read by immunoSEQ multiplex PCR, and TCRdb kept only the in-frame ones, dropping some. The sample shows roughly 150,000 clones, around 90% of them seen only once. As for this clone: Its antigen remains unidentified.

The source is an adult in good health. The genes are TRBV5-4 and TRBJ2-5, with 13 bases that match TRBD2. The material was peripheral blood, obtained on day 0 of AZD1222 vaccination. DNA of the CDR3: TGTGCCAGCAGCTCACTAGCGGGGGGGCCGGTGGGGACCCAGTACTTC. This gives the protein CASSSLAGGPVGTQYF.